These 19 T cell receptor beta chains originate from one sample sequenced in a study of CD8+ T cells in alopecia areata. cDNA serving as the sequencing template came from extracted, reverse transcribed RNA. Only in-frame clones appear in the TCRdb table, and some are missing; sequencing was by immunoSEQ multiplex PCR. This sample has around 100,000 clones and no singletons, with 15% to 20% in the ten largest. Specimen: lesional skin. The receptor set was obtained from a C3H/HeJ mouse with alopecia areata. Mouse strain MHC haplotype: H2-k.

This clone was observed many times. Here the gene names and germline are mouse. The CDR3 extends 4 residues past the end of the read, so its final part is completed from the germline J gene. The rearrangement links TRBV19 to TRBJ2-2; 10 positions agree with TRBD2. This CDR3 has 15 amino acids. J was trimmed by 2 bases and V by 4 bases; bases with no gene match: 2. CDR1 is FNHDT and CDR2 is SITEND in the germline V gene (reference sequence). Here the CDR3 reads CASSLDWGNTGQLYF. The part of the CDR3 DNA that was read is TGTGCCAGCAGTCTGGACTGGGGGAACACCGGG.

This clone occurred a few times. Germline and genes here are mouse. The read falls 4 residues short of the CDR3 end, and the missing part is taken from the germline J gene. The chain uses TRBV13-3 and TRBJ2-7, with TRBD2 matching 11 bases. The CDR3 is 14 amino acids. V dropped 5 bases and J dropped 1; count of bases not matched to a gene: 2. Germline V gives CDR1 NNHDY, CDR2 SYVADS. The chain's CDR3 is CASRWDWGSYEQYF. The part of the CDR3 DNA that was read is TGTGCCAGCAGGTGGGACTGGGGGTCCTAT.

Notes on this clone: Gene names denote mouse genes. The read falls 4 residues short of the CDR3 end, and the missing part is taken from the germline J gene. The chain is built from TRBV13-3 and TRBJ2-2, with 10 bases fitting TRBD2. Trimming at V came to 5 bases and at J to 2 bases, leaving 6 bases not matched to a gene. Germline V CDR1 and CDR2: NNHDY, SYVADS. This CDR3 is 16 amino acids long. The CDR3 reads CASRRTGGENTGQLYF. The sequenced part of the CDR3 DNA is TGTGCCAGCAGAAGAACTGGGGGGGAGAACACCGGG.

This clone appeared many times. Germline and genes: mouse. The missing CDR3 end, 4 residues past where the read stops, is filled in from the germline J gene. This sequence joins TRBV13-3 and TRBJ1-2; 12 bases match TRBD1. CDR1 and CDR2 from the germline V gene are NNHDY and SYVADS. This CDR3 region has 15 residues. The CDR3 DNA, read in part, is TGTGCCAGCAGTGATGCGGGGGACAGGGGGCTC. As protein: CASSDAGDRGL. The whole CDR3 is CASSDAGDRGLDYTF.

There are a few counts of this clone. Genes and germline come from the mouse. Read coverage stops 4 residues before the CDR3 terminus; the germline J gene supplies the remainder. V is TRBV13-3 and J is TRBJ1-2, with 9 bases identical to TRBD1. The ends lost 3 bases at V and 3 bases at J; junction bases unmatched: 9. The CDR3 has 16 residues. Germline-derived CDR1 and CDR2 are NNHDY and SYVADS. The CDR3 sequence is CASSGRTGEIYSDYTF. CDR3 DNA, as far as it was read: TGTGCCAGCAGTGGGCGGACAGGGGAAATTTACTCC.

This clone was recorded many times. Germline and genes here are mouse. The CDR3 extends 4 residues past the end of the read, so its final part is completed from the germline J gene. This chain connects TRBV13-3 to TRBJ2-1; 9 bases line up with TRBD2. The length of the CDR3 is 15 residues. Trimming took 0 bases from V and 5 from J; bases not matched to a gene: 3. CDR1 and CDR2 from the germline V gene are NNHDY and SYVADS. The chain's CDR3 is CASSDARDWDAEQFF. CDR3 bases read: TGTGCCAGCAGTGATGCACGGGACTGGGATGCT.

This clone occurred a few times. Germline and genes: mouse. The read comes to an end 4 residues before the CDR3 does, leaving the germline J gene to fill in the end. The rearrangement joins TRBV13-1 to TRBJ2-7, with D perhaps TRBD1 (5 bases). The CDR3 covers 11 residues. Germline V gene sequence: CDR1 NSHNY, CDR2 SYGAGN. CDR3 region: CASSRDYEQYF. The covered CDR3 bases are TGTGCCAGCAGCAGGGATTAT.

Details on this clone: Gene names are the mouse ones. The CDR3 end is not reached by the read, which stops 4 residues before it; the germline J gene fills it in. The J gene is TRBJ2-5, the V gene TRBV13-1; 10 bases map to TRBD1. The V gene's germline CDR1 is NSHNY and CDR2 SYGAGN. The CDR3 totals 16 residues. With V trimmed by 4 bases and J by 1 base, 6 bases remained unmatched. Partial CDR3 DNA: TGTGCCAGCAGTCCCTCCGGGACAGGGGACCAAGAC. Amino acids: CASSPSGTGDQD. The full CDR3 reads CASSPSGTGDQDTQYF.

This clone was picked up a small number of times. The listed genes are named as in mouse. The read falls 4 residues short of the CDR3 end, and the missing part is taken from the germline J gene. The chain is built from TRBV13-2 and TRBJ2-3; TRBD2 matches 13 bases. The CDR3 extends over 15 amino acids. Germline assignment: CDR1 NNHNN and CDR2 SYGAGS (reference sequence). J was trimmed by 2 bases and V by 5 bases; bases with no gene match: 2. CDR3 bases read: TGTGCCAGCGGGGACTGGGGGGGCGCTGCAGAA. Amino acids: CASGDWGGAAE. From start to end, the CDR3 is CASGDWGGAAETLYF.

This clone was found many times. The gene symbols are mouse symbols. Incomplete CDR3 DNA: TGTGCCAGCAGTCCTCCGGGACTGGGAGAC. Translating gives CASSPPGLGD. The whole CDR3 is CASSPPGLGDTQYF. The chain joins TRBV13-3 to TRBJ2-5; 9 bases agree with TRBD2. The observed sequence ends 4 residues before the CDR3 terminus, with the missing tail filled in from the germline J gene. The germline V gene has CDR1 NNHDY and CDR2 SYVADS. The CDR3 sequence is 14 residues long.

This clone has a handful of counts. Gene labels here are mouse ones. CDR3 amino acids: CASSEGAGDYEQYF. The sequenced CDR3 bases are TGTGCCAGCAGTGAGGGAGCAGGGGACTAT. The chain carries TRBV13-3 and TRBJ2-7; D is possibly TRBD1 (6 bases). The read gets to within 4 residues of the CDR3 end, and the germline J gene fills in the rest. From germline, CDR1 is NNHDY and CDR2 SYVADS. This CDR3 region has 14 residues. Between the trimmed V and J ends, which lost 2 bases and 3 bases, there was a span of 12 bases.

This clone was found a few times. Gene names denote mouse genes. The read stops 4 residues short of the end of the CDR3; the missing end is completed from the germline J gene. This rearrangement joins TRBV19 to TRBJ1-4, with 10 bases that match TRBD1. The CDR3 loop spans 15 amino acids. J was trimmed by 5 bases and V by 3 bases; bases with no gene match: 4. Germline CDR1 reads FNHDT; CDR2 reads SITEND (reference sequence). The part of the CDR3 DNA that was read is TGTGCCAGCAGTAGCCCGGGACAGGGGAACGAA. This encodes CASSSPGQGNE. The entire CDR3 reads CASSSPGQGNERLFF.

A word on this clone: Genes here carry mouse names. The CDR3 end is not reached by the read, which stops 4 residues before it; the germline J gene fills it in. V gene TRBV13-1 combines with J gene TRBJ1-2; 7 nucleotides line up with TRBD1. Germline-derived CDR1 and CDR2 are NSHNY and SYGAGN. Losses at the gene ends were 5 bases for V and 2 bases for J; bases not matched to a gene: 3. This CDR3 is built from 13 residues. The CDR3 spells CASRDRMNSDYTF. The part of the CDR3 DNA that was read is TGTGCCAGCAGGGACAGGATGAACTCC.

There are a few counts of this clone. Gene names refer to mouse genes. The CDR3 end falls 4 residues outside the read, so it is completed with the germline J gene. The chain is built from TRBV19 and TRBJ1-1; no clear D. V lost 5 bases, J lost 0 bases, and 8 bases lay in between. The CDR3 is made up of 13 amino acids. Germline CDR1 is FNHDT and CDR2 is SITEND (reference sequence). The DNA read from the CDR3 is TGTGCCAGCAGCCCTCCCCCAAACACA. Translation: CASSPPPNT. The whole CDR3 protein is CASSPPPNTEVFF.

Note on this clone: The gene names given are mouse names. The CDR3 goes on 4 residues after the read ends, and that part is filled in from the germline J gene. The chain employs TRBV29 and TRBJ2-1; TRBD1 agrees at 12 bases. This CDR3 has 16 residues. Trimming at V came to 6 bases and at J to 1 base, leaving 4 bases not matched to a gene. Per the germline V gene, CDR1 is MSHET and CDR2 is SYDVDS. The CDR3 DNA, read in part, is TGTGCTAGCAGCCCTGGGACAGGGGGCAACTATGCT. It translates to CASSPGTGGNYA. The CDR3 reads in full as CASSPGTGGNYAEQFF.

For this clone: The translated DNA and TCRdb's protein are not identical at residue 12; the protein here was translated from the DNA. Any gene name here is a mouse gene name. The read finishes 3 residues shy of the CDR3 end, and the germline J gene is used to complete it. The chain couples TRBV13-1 to TRBJ1-3, with D perhaps matching TRBD1 (5 bases). The CDR3 runs 15 residues. Germline CDR1 reads NSHNY; CDR2 reads SYGAGN. The V and J ends lost 0 bases and 3 bases respectively, with 10 bases between them. The CDR3 here is CASSDEQVFGNTLYF. CDR3 DNA (partial): TGTGCCAGCAGTGATGAACAGGTTTTTGGAAATACG.

Comment on this clone: The genes are named according to mouse. The observed sequence ends 4 residues before the CDR3 terminus, with the missing tail filled in from the germline J gene. This rearrangement joins TRBV17 to TRBJ2-2, with a possible D match to TRBD1 (6 bases). V lost 8 bases and J 2 bases, leaving 6 bases between the germline ends. Germline V CDR1 and CDR2: MNHDT, YYDKIL. This CDR3 region has 12 residues. The CDR3 region is CASGQNTGQLYF. The DNA read from the CDR3 is TGTGCTAGCGGACAGAACACCGGG.

To note about this clone: Gene names follow the mouse nomenclature. Read sequence stops 4 residues before the CDR3 end, and the germline J gene provides the missing end. This sample includes further DNA sequences coding for the same CDR3. The chain has TRBV17 and TRBJ2-7; 11 nucleotides match TRBD1. The germline V gene has CDR1 MNHDT and CDR2 YYDKIL. The CDR3 runs to 14 residues. The CDR3 sequence is CASSRDRGLYEQYF. CDR3 DNA (partial): TGTGCTAGCAGTAGGGACAGGGGGCTATAT.

This clone has a count of ten or more. Gene names are mouse gene names. The CDR3 extends 4 residues past the end of the read, so its final part is completed from the germline J gene. The chain is built from TRBV13-3 and TRBJ2-1, with TRBD2 identical over 12 bases. There are 17 residues in the CDR3. V gave up 4 bases and J gave up 1 base; unmatched junction bases: 6. The germline CDR1 and CDR2 sequences are NNHDY and SYVADS. The CDR3 sequence is CASSPLTGGANYAEQFF. Incomplete CDR3 DNA: TGTGCCAGCAGTCCCCTGACTGGGGGGGCGAACTATGCT.